This passage covers 4 T cell receptor beta chains from one sample sequenced in a study of blood T cell repertoires in COVID-19. The repertoire was sequenced with immunoSEQ multiplex PCR; TCRdb's copy has only in-frame clones and lacks some. The sample yields 80,000 to 100,000 clones, around four fifths seen once. Sequenced: peripheral blood. The receptor set was obtained from a human donor in a cohort sampled during active COVID-19.

V gene TRBV5-5 combines with J gene TRBJ2-2, with D possibly TRBD1 on 6 matching bases. Trimming took 0 bases from V and 0 from J, leaving 9 bases between them. CDR3 length: 16 residues. CDR1 and CDR2 from the germline V gene are SGHKS and YYEKEE (reference sequence). The CDR3 sequence is CASSLAGTPNTGELFF. CDR3 in DNA: TGTGCCAGCAGCTTGGCCGGGACACCGAACACCGGGGAGCTGTTTTTT.

This clone was counted only a few times. The chain is built from TRBV18 and TRBJ1-2; D gene unclear. In germline, CDR1 is KGHSH, CDR2 LQKENI. CDR3 length equals 14 residues. V lost 6 bases and J lost 6, with 17 bases in between. In DNA form, the CDR3 reads TGTGCCAGCTCTGATATCGGCGGAATAGATGGCTACACCTTC. Protein: CASSDIGGIDGYTF.

This clone was seen a few times. The chain carries TRBV5-6 and TRBJ1-3, with 8 bases matching TRBD1. The CDR3 contains 15 residues. The junction had 1 base not matched to a gene; V was cut back by 0 bases and J by 2 bases. The germline V gene has CDR1 SGHDT and CDR2 YYEEEE. The CDR3 protein is CASSLADRAGNTIYF. DNA of the CDR3: TGTGCCAGCAGCTTGGCGGACAGGGCTGGAAACACCATATATTTT.

The rearrangement uses TRBV7-2 and TRBJ2-3; a weak D match, TRBD2 (6 bases). This CDR3 comprises 15 residues. V was pared by 4 bases and J by 8 bases, with 19 bases between. Germline V gives CDR1 SGHTA, CDR2 FQGNSA. The CDR3 DNA reads as TGTGCCAGCAGCTCCTTCGGGAGTTCCCTTGGTACGCAGTATTTT. Residues: CASSSFGSSLGTQYF. Based on the CDR3 plus reference TRBV7-2 and TRBJ2-3, the full variable domain is GAGVSQSPSNKVTEKGKDVELRCDPISGHTALYWYRQSLGQGLEFLIYFQGNSAPDKSGLPSDRFSAERTGGSVSTLTIQRTQQEDSAVYLCASSSFGSSLGTQYFGPGTRLTVL.